This entry describes one T cell receptor beta chain. Its antigen is currently unknown. Genomic DNA, serving as template, underwent TCR beta VDJ and CDR3 profiling. TCRdb fed the reads into MiXCR, producing one record per CDR3 protein. The sample holds 150,000 to 160,000 distinct CDR3 sequences, approximately 52% seen once. The data are from a study of CD8+CD57+ T cells in acquired aplastic anemia. Study-level results: Researchers report that about 29 CD8+ CDR3 sequences appeared in both patients and controls.

CD8+CD57+ cell expansion had been shown by flow cytometry in patients chosen for sequencing. Severe acquired aplastic anemia was present in all patients. Germline CDR1 reads SGHAT; CDR2 reads FQNNGV. Trimming at V came to 2 bases and at J to 7 bases, leaving 11 bases not matched to a gene. The length of the CDR3 is 17 residues. This chain connects TRBV11-2 to TRBJ2-2, with 9 positions matching TRBD2. Sequenced: sorted CD4+, CD8+, or CD8+CD57+ T cells (not recorded which) from PBMCs. This clonotype was sampled from a human donor with aplastic anemia. The CDR3 sequence is CASSLLAGGVLRGELFF. Here the CDR3 DNA reads TGTGCCAGCAGCTTATTGGCGGGGGGGGTCCTTCGCGGGGAGCTGTTTTTT.